This TCR beta chain appears in the sequencing data of a study of blood T cell repertoires in COVID-19. This clone was seen once. Sequenced by immunoSEQ multiplex PCR; TCRdb stores in-frame clones only, minus some. The sample shows about 250,000 clones, 85% of them seen only once. Trimming removed 1 base from V and 4 bases from J; junction bases left unmatched: 11. In germline, CDR1 is SGHDT, CDR2 YYEEEE. The CDR3 contains 16 residues. This receptor was taken from a woman in her sixties with active or convalescent COVID-19. This chain joins TRBV5-6 and TRBJ2-7; 7 bases map to TRBD1. The sample consisted of peripheral blood. The CDR3 region has the DNA TGTGCCAGCAGCTTGAGAGGGGGACAGATAATTTACGAGCAGTACGTC. Protein product: CASSLRGGQIIYEQYV.